This TCR beta chain was sequenced during a study of OX40 agonist ivuxolimab in advanced cancers. Profiled with immunoSEQ multiplex PCR; TCRdb holds only in-frame clones, not every one. Of approximately 58,000 clones in the sample, roughly 90% were seen once. The CDR3 is made up of 14 amino acids. CDR1 is SGHAT and CDR2 is FQNNGV in the germline V gene. Trimming left V 4 bases short and J 4 bases short, with 13 bases between. The gene calls are TRBV11-2 and TRBJ1-2, with D unclear. The origin of this receptor is an adult with an advanced solid tumor such as melanoma, head and neck, liver or kidney cancer. Sequenced here: CD4+ or CD8+ T cells sorted from blood, sampled in a trial of the OX40 agonist ivuxolimab. The CDR3: CASSSNSFSYGYTF. In DNA, the CDR3 is TGTGCCAGCAGCTCGAACAGTTTTAGCTATGGCTACACCTTC.